This T cell receptor (beta chain) was sequenced during a study of blood T cell repertoires in COVID-19. TCRdb's copy holds only in-frame clones and misses some; the assay was immunoSEQ multiplex PCR. The sample records roughly 280,000 clones, around 88% being singletons. Sequenced sample: peripheral blood. This clonotype was sampled from a man aged 25 to 40 with active or convalescent COVID-19.

The CDR3 coding sequence is TGTGCCAGCAGCGAGGACAGGGTCTATGGCTACACCTTC. It yields the protein CASSEDRVYGYTF. V and J are TRBV6-5 and TRBJ1-2; 8 bases are a match to TRBD1. Germline loops: CDR1 MNHEY, CDR2 SVGAGI. This CDR3 contains 13 residues. V trimming: 6 bases; J trimming: 4 bases; junction bases outside the gene matches: 4.